Listed below are T cell receptor beta chains from one sample, sequenced in a study of metastatic and nonmetastatic thyroid tumors. TCRdb used MiXCR to call clones anew from the PCR reads. The table shows 23,000 or so clones, with just over 20% occurring only once. The sample was blood. The receptors stem from a female donor with papillary thyroid cancer or a benign thyroid nodule (not recorded which). Some clones in this sample may be carry-over from other donors' samples. The CDR3 runs from the conserved cysteine through the conserved F or W. Each record gives: V gene, D gene, clone size, J gene, CDR3 protein, CDR3 DNA. A D gene is named only where the DNA matches it firmly. Clone size appears in some rows only: once, few, many, or a class for an expanded clone.

>TRBV6-1|NA|few|TRBJ2-3
CASSKAMWGTDTQYF
TGTGCCAGCAGTAAAGCTATGTGGGGGACAGATACGCAGTATTTT
>TRBV5-1|TRBD2|many|TRBJ2-7
CASSLGGSYTYEQYF
TGCGCCAGCAGCTTGGGCGGGAGCTACACCTACGAGCAGTACTTC
>TRBV6-5|NA|medium-sized|TRBJ1-6
CASSYSGEGTLHF
TGTGCCAGCAGTTACTCGGGAGAAGGGACCCTCCACTTT
>TRBV28|NA|few|TRBJ2-7
CASSFRTYEQYF
TGTGCCAGCAGTTTTAGGACCTACGAGCAGTACTTC
>TRBV3-1|TRBD2|many|TRBJ2-3
CASSWGGGADTQYF
TGTGCCAGCAGCTGGGGGGGAGGCGCAGATACGCAGTATTTT
>TRBV4-2|NA|NA|TRBJ1-5
CASSQDQDQPQHF
TGTGCCAGCAGCCAAGATCAGGATCAGCCCCAGCATTTT
>TRBV20-1|NA|NA|TRBJ2-7
CSGARVYYEQYF
TGCAGTGGGGCTAGGGTCTACTACGAGCAGTACTTC
>TRBV4-1|TRBD1|many|TRBJ2-1
CASSSSGTGFVDEQFF
TGCGCCAGCAGCTCAAGCGGGACAGGGTTCGTGGATGAGCAGTTCTTC
>TRBV24-1|NA|many|TRBJ2-3
CATSDLYGTDTQYF
TGTGCCACCAGTGATTTGTACGGGACAGATACGCAGTATTTT
>TRBV5-1|TRBD1|many|TRBJ1-2
CASRAGTEDYTF
TGCGCCAGCAGAGCCGGGACAGAGGACTACACCTTC
>TRBV24-1|TRBD1|NA|TRBJ2-2
CFTSDPETGWGTGELFF
TGTTTCACCAGTGACCCCGAGACAGGGTGGGGCACCGGGGAGCTGTTTTTT
>TRBV20-1|TRBD1|once|TRBJ2-1
CSATAGQDYNEQFF
TGCAGTGCCACGGCGGGACAGGATTACAATGAGCAGTTCTTC
>TRBV10-3|NA|many|TRBJ2-1
CAIGSYHEQFF
TGTGCCATCGGTTCTTACCATGAGCAGTTCTTC
>TRBV4-1|NA|many|TRBJ2-1
CASSRTFDEQFF
TGCGCCAGCAGCCGGACCTTCGATGAGCAGTTCTTC
>TRBV28|TRBD1|many|TRBJ2-1
CASRPGQGKEGLNEQFF
TGTGCCAGCAGACCCGGACAGGGCAAAGAGGGCCTCAATGAGCAGTTCTTC
>TRBV2|TRBD1|NA|TRBJ1-1
CASRGQGAGAEAFF
TGTGCCAGCAGAGGGCAGGGGGCTGGGGCTGAAGCTTTCTTT
>TRBV12-3/TRBV12-4|NA|few|TRBJ2-3
CASSQTPRLVDTQYF
TGTGCCAGCAGTCAGACTCCTAGACTAGTGGATACGCAGTATTTT
>TRBV6-2/TRBV6-3|NA|many|TRBJ2-1
CASNTRTGREYEQFF
TGTGCCAGCAACACCCGGACGGGACGGGAGTATGAGCAGTTCTTC
>TRBV27|NA|many|TRBJ2-1
CASSVGWGQSYNEQFF
TGTGCCAGCAGTGTCGGTTGGGGGCAGAGCTACAATGAGCAGTTCTTC
>TRBV27|NA|many|TRBJ2-1
CASRPRDPPNEQFF
TGTGCCAGCAGACCCCGGGACCCACCGAATGAGCAGTTCTTC
>TRBV9|NA|many|TRBJ2-1
CASSGYNEQFF
TGTGCCAGCAGCGGATACAATGAGCAGTTCTTC
>TRBV5-1|NA|many|TRBJ2-1
CASSPPGLHDTNEQFF
TGCGCCAGCAGCCCACCGGGACTCCACGATACCAATGAGCAGTTCTTC
>TRBV10-3|TRBD2|many|TRBJ2-2
CAISESGGRNTGELFF
TGTGCCATCAGTGAGTCGGGGGGGAGGAACACCGGGGAGCTGTTTTTT
>TRBV4-3|NA|many|TRBJ2-3
CASSQEFRGTDTQYF
TGCGCCAGCAGCCAAGAATTTAGGGGAACAGATACGCAGTATTTT
>TRBV19|TRBD1|large|TRBJ2-2
CASSIQGAVGELFF
TGTGCCAGTAGTATACAGGGGGCGGTCGGGGAGCTGTTTTTT
>TRBV28|NA|few|TRBJ1-2
CASSLRQDNYGYTF
TGTGCCAGCAGTTTACGACAGGACAACTATGGCTACACCTTC
>TRBV27|NA|many|TRBJ2-3
CASSLGTTLSTDTQYF
TGTGCCAGCAGTTTAGGGACAACGCTAAGCACAGATACGCAGTATTTT
>TRBV9|TRBD2|many|TRBJ2-2
CASGGLAGGANTGELFF
TGTGCCAGCGGGGGGCTAGCGGGAGGCGCGAACACCGGGGAGCTGTTTTTT
>TRBV4-1|NA|NA|TRBJ2-7
CASSLGHMSYEQYF
TGCGCCAGCAGTCTGGGACATATGTCCTACGAGCAGTACTTC
>TRBV4-1|NA|medium-sized|TRBJ1-6
CASSQEVDTGPDNSPLHF
TGCGCCAGCAGCCAAGAGGTGGATACAGGGCCAGATAATTCACCCCTCCACTTT
>TRBV7-2|NA|NA|TRBJ1-4
CASSPGGEKLFF
TGTGCCAGCAGCCCCGGGGGTGAAAAACTGTTTTTT
>TRBV6-1|NA|NA|TRBJ1-6
CASGVETIGSSPLHF
TGTGCCAGCGGTGTGGAGACGATCGGGAGTTCACCCCTCCACTTT
>TRBV27|TRBD1|medium-sized|TRBJ1-5
CASSLYRGDQPQHF
TGTGCCAGCAGTTTATACAGGGGTGATCAGCCCCAGCATTTT
>TRBV19|TRBD1|many|TRBJ1-2
CASSPGTGHNYGYTF
TGTGCCAGTAGCCCCGGGACAGGTCATAACTATGGCTACACCTTC
>TRBV11-2|TRBD2|NA|TRBJ2-7
CASSYRTSSYEQYF
TGTGCCAGCAGCTACCGGACTAGCTCATACGAGCAGTACTTC